This T cell receptor beta chain was profiled in a study of blood T cell repertoires in COVID-19. Background on the study: Sources were T cells, B-cell-depleted T cells, or PBMCs; the material itself was cDNA or gDNA.

The V gene's germline CDR1 is SGHDN and CDR2 FVKESK. V was clipped by 1 base and J by 5 bases, with 14 bases between them. The CDR3 sequence is 15 residues long. Sequencing was performed with immunoSEQ multiplex PCR; in TCRdb, only in-frame clones are kept and a portion is missing. Among about 200,000 clones, 90% to 95% were seen once, and the ten largest hold 0.76%. The TCR was taken from a man aged 25 to 40 with COVID-19, enrolled during active disease. The sample comprised peripheral blood. The chain has TRBV14 and TRBJ2-5, with D perhaps matching TRBD1 (5 bases). The CDR3 nucleotides are TGTGCCAGCAGCCAAGGCCAGGGTATAGGCGAGACCCAGTACTTC. It encodes CASSQGQGIGETQYF.